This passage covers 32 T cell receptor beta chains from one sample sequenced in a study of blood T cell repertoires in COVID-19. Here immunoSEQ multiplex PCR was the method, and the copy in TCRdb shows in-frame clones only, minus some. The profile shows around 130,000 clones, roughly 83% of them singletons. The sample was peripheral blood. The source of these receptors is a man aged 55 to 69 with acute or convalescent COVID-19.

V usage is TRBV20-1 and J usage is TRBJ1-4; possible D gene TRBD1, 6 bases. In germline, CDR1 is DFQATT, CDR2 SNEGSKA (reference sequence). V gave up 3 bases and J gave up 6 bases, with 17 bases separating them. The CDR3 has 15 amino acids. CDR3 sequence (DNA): TGCAGTGCTAGTATTCCGTGGGGGCTAGATGAAAAACTGTTTTTT. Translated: CSASIPWGLDEKLFF.

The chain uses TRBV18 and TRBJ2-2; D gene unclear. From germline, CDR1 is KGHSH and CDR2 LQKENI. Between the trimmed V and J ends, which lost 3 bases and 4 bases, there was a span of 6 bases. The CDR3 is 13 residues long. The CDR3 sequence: CASSPQATGELFF. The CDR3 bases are TGTGCCAGCTCACCGCAGGCCACCGGGGAGCTGTTTTTT. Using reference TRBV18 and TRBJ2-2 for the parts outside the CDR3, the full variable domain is NAGVMQNPRHLVRRRGQEARLRCSPMKGHSHVYWYRQLPEEGLKFMVYLQKENIIDESGMPKERFSAEFPKEGPSILRIQQVVRGDSAAYFCASSPQATGELFFGEGSRLTVL.

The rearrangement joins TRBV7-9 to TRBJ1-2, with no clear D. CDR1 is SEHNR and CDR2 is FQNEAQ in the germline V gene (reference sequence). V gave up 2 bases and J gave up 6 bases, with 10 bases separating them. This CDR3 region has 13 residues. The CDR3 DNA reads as TGTGCCAGCAGCTTATTACAGACTAATGGCTACACCTTC. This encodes CASSLLQTNGYTF.

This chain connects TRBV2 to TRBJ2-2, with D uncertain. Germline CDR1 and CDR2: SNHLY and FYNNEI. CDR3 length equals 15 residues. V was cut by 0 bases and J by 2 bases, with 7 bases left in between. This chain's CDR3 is CASSEARQNTGELFF. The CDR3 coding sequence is TGTGCCAGCAGTGAAGCGCGTCAAAACACCGGGGAGCTGTTTTTT.

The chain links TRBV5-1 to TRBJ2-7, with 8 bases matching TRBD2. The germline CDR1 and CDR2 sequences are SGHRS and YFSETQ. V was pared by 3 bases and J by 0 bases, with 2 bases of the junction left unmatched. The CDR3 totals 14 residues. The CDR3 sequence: CASSSTSVSYEQYF. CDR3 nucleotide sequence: TGCGCCAGCAGCTCGACTAGCGTCTCCTACGAGCAGTACTTC.

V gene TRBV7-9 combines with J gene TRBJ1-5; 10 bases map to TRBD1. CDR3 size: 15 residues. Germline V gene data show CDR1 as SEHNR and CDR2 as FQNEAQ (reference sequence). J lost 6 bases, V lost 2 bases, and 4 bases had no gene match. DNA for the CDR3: TGTGCCAGCAGCTTATTTGGGACAGGGGTTCAGCCCCAGCATTTT. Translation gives CASSLFGTGVQPQHF. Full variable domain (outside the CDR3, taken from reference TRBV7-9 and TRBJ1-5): DTGVSQNPRHKITKRGQNVTFRCDPISEHNRLYWYRQTLGQGPEFLTYFQNEAQLEKSRLLSDRFSAERPKGSFSTLEIQRTEQGDSAMYLCASSLFGTGVQPQHFGDGTRLSIL.

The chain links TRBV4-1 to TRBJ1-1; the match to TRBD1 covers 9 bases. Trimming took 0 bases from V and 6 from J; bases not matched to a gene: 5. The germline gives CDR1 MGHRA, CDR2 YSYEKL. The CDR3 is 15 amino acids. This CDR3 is CASSQDPGQGPEAFF. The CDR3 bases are TGCGCCAGCAGCCAAGACCCGGGACAGGGCCCTGAAGCTTTCTTT.

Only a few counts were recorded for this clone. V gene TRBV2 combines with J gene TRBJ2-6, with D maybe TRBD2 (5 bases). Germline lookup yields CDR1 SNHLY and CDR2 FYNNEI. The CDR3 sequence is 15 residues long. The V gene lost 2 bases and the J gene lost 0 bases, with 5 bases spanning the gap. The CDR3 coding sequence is TGTGCCAGCAGTGAACGGGACTCTGGGGCCAACGTCCTGACTTTC. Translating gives CASSERDSGANVLTF.

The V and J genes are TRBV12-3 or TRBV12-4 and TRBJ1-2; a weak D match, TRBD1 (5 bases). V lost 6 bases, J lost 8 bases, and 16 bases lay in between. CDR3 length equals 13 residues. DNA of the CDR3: TGTGCCAGCAGCCCATCAGGGAAAGCCGGCTACACCTTC. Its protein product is CASSPSGKAGYTF.

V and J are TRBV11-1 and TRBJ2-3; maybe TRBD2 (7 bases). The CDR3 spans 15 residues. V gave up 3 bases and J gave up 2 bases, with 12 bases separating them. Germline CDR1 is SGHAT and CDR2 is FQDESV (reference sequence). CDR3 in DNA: TGTGCCAGCAGCTTTCGGGCGGGGGCCACAGATACGCAGTATTTT. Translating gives CASSFRAGATDTQYF.

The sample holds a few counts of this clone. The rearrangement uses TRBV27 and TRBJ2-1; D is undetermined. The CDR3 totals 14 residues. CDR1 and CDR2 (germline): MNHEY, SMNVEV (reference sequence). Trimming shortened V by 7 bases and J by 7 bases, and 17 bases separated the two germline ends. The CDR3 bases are TGTGCCAGCACCCGACTCCCCGCTGATAATGAGCAGTTCTTC. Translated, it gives CASTRLPADNEQFF.

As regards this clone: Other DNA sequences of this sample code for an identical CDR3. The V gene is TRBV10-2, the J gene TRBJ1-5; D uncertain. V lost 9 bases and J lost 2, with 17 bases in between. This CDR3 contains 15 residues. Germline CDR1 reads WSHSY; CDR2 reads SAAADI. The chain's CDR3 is CASRPAGGGNQPQHF. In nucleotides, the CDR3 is TGCGCCAGTAGGCCCGCGGGTGGTGGCAATCAGCCCCAGCATTTT.

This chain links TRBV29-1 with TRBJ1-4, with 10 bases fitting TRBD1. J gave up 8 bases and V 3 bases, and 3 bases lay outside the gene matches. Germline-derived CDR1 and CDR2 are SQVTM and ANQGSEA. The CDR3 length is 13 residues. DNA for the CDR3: TGCAGCGTTGAGGGGACAGGGGACGAAAAACTGTTTTTT. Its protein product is CSVEGTGDEKLFF. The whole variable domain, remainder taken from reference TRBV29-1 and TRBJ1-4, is SAVISQKPSRDICQRGTSLTIQCQVDSQVTMMFWYRQQPGQSLTLIATANQGSEATYESGFVIDKFPISRPNLTFSTLTVSNMSPEDSSIYLCSVEGTGDEKLFFGSGTQLSVL.

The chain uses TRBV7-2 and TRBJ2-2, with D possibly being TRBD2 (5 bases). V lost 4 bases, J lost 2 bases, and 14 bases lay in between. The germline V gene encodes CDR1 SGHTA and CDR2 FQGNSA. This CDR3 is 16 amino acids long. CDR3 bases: TGTGCCAGCAGCTCTACCGGGGTACGAAACACCGGGGAGCTGTTTTTT. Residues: CASSSTGVRNTGELFF.

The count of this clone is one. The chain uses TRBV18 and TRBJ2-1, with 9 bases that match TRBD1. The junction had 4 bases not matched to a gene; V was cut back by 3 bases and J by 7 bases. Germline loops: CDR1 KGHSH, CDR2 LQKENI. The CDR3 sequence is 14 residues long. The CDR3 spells CASSPGTGFNEQFF. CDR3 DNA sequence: TGTGCCAGCTCACCCGGGACAGGGTTTAATGAGCAGTTCTTC.

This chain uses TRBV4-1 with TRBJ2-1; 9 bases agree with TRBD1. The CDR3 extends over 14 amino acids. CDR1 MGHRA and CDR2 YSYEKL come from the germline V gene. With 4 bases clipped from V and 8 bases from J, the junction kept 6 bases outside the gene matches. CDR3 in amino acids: CASSRRQGGDEQFF. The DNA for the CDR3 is TGCGCCAGCAGCCGAAGACAGGGGGGGGATGAGCAGTTCTTC.

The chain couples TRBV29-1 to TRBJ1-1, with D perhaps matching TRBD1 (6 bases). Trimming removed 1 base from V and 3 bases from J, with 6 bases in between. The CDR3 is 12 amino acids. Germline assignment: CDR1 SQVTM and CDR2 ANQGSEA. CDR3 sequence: CSVEAGDTEAFF. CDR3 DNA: TGCAGCGTTGAAGCAGGGGACACTGAAGCTTTCTTT.

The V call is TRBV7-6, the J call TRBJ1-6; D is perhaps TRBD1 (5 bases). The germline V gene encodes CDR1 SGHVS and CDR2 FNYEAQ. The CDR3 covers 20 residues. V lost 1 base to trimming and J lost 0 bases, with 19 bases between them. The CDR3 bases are TGTGCCAGCAGCTTAGAGGGGCCCCCGATCTACGGCTCCTATAATTCACCCCTCCACTTT. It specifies CASSLEGPPIYGSYNSPLHF.

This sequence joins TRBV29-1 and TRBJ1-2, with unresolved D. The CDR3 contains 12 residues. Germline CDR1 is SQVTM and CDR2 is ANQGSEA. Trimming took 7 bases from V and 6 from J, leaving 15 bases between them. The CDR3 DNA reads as TGCAGCGCTGCGGCCCCCCTTGATGGCTACACCTTC. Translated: CSAAAPLDGYTF.

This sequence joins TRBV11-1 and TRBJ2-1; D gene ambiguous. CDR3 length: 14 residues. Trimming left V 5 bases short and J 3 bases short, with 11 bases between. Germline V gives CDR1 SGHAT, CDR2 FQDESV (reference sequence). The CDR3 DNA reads TGTGCCAGCAGCAGGAGAGGAAACTACAATGAGCAGTTCTTC. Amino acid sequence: CASSRRGNYNEQFF.

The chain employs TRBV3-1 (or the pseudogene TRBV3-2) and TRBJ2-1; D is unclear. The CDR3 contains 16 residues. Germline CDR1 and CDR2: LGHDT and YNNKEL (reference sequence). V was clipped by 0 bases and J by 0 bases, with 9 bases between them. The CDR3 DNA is TGTGCCAGCAGCCAAGATGGGCAAAACTCCTACAATGAGCAGTTCTTC. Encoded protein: CASSQDGQNSYNEQFF.

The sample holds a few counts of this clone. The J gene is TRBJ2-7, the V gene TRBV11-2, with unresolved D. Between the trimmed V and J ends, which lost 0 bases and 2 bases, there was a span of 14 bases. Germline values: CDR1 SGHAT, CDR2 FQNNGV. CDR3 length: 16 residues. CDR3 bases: TGTGCCAGCAGCTTAGAGTTGACGCAGGTCGCCTACGAGCAGTACTTC. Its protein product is CASSLELTQVAYEQYF.

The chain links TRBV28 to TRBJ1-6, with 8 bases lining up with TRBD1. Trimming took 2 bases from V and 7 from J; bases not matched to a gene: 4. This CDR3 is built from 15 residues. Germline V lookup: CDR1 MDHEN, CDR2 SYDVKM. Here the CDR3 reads CASSLGQGLNSPLHF. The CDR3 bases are TGTGCCAGCAGTTTAGGACAGGGCCTCAATTCACCCCTCCACTTT.

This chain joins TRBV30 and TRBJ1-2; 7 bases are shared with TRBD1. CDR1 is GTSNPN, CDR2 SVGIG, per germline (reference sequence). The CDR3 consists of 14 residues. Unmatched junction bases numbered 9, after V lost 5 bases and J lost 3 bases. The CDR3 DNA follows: TGTGCCTGGCCGCACAGGGGTGACGACTATGGCTACACCTTC. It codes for CAWPHRGDDYGYTF.

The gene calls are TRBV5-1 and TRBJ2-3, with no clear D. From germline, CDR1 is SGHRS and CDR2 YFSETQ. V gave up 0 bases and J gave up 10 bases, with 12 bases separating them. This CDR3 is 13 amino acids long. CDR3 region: CASSLGSQGPQYF. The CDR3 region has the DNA TGCGCCAGCAGCTTGGGGAGTCAAGGTCCGCAGTATTTT.

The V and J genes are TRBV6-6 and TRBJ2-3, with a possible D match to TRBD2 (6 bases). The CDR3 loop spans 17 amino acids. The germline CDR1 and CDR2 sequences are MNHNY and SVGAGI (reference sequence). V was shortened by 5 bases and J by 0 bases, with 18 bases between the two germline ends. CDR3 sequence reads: CASSRGLEGLSTDTQYF. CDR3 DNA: TGTGCCAGCAGTCGAGGACTGGAGGGCCTTAGCACAGATACGCAGTATTTT.

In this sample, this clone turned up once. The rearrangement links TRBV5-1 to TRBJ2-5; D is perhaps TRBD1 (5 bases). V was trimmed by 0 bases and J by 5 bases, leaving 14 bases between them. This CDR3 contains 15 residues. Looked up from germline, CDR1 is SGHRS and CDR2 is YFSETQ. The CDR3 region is CASSLAGQGAETQYF. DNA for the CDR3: TGCGCCAGCAGCTTGGCCGGGCAGGGTGCTGAGACCCAGTACTTC.

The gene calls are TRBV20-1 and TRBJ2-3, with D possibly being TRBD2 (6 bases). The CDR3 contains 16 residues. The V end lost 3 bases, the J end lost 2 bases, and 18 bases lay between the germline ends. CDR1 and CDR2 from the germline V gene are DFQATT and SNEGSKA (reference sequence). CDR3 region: CSASQHAREITDTQYF. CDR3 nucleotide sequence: TGCAGTGCTAGTCAGCATGCGCGGGAAATCACAGATACGCAGTATTTT.

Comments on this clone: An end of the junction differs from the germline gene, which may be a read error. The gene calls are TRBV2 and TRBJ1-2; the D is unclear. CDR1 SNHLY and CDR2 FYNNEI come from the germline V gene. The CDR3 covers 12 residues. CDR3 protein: CASSDMADLPNF. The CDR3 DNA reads TGTGCCAGCAGTGATATGGCAGATCTTCCGAACTTC. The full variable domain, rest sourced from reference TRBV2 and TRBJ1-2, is EPEVTQTPSHQVTQMGQEVILRCVPISNHLYFYWYRQILGQKVEFLVSFYNNEISEKSEIFDDQFSVERPDGSNFTLKIRSTKLEDSAMYFCASSDMADLPNFGSGTRLTVV.

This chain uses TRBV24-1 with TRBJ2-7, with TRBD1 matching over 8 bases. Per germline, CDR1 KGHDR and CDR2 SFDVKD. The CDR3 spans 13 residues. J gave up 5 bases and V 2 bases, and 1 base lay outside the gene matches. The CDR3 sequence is CATSDSDRDEQYF. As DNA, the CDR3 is TGTGCCACCAGTGATTCGGACAGGGACGAGCAGTACTTC.

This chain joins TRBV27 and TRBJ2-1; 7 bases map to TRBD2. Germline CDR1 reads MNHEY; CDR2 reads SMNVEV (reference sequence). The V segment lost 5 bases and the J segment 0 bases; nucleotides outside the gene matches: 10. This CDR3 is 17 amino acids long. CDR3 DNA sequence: TGTGCCAGCAGTCCCGGGGGGTTAGCGGGCTCCTACAATGAGCAGTTCTTC. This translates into CASSPGGLAGSYNEQFF.

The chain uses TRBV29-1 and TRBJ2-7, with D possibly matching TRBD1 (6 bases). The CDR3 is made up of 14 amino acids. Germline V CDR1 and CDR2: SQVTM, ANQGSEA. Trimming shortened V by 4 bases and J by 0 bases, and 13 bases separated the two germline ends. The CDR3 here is CSVAGTGSSYEQYF. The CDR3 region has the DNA TGCAGCGTTGCCGGAACAGGGAGCTCCTACGAGCAGTACTTC.